This T cell receptor (beta chain) derives from a study of cytomegalovirus exposure and HLA in healthy donors. Whole-study results and caveats: In a later analysis, TCR association rates varied by HLA locus: DRB1 most, HLA-C fewest.

With regard to this clone: Its antigen is undetermined.

13 Jbeta primers and 60 Vbeta primers were used for the PCR. Method: immunoSEQ multiplex PCR; TCRdb's copy keeps in-frame clones and lacks some. The sample has some 150,000 clones, roughly 80% seen once. CDR3 size: 14 residues. The germline V and J ends were trimmed by 6 bases and 1 base, with 9 bases remaining between them. Germline values: CDR1 KGHSH, CDR2 LQKENI. The chain combines TRBV18 with TRBJ1-4; D remains unclear. The TCR was taken from a woman in her 40s in good health and CMV-seropositive. The sample comprised PBMCs. The CDR3 DNA reads TGTGCCAGCTCCCTCCGAGGAACTAATGAAAAACTGTTTTTT. Translated, it gives CASSLRGTNEKLFF. Full variable domain (outside the CDR3, taken from reference TRBV18 and TRBJ1-4): NAGVMQNPRHLVRRRGQEARLRCSPMKGHSHVYWYRQLPEEGLKFMVYLQKENIIDESGMPKERFSAEFPKEGPSILRIQQVVRGDSAAYFCASSLRGTNEKLFFGSGTQLSVL.